This T cell receptor beta chain derives from a study of T cell responses to AZD1222 COVID-19 vaccine. Study-level results: The donors showed a predominance of white British ancestry and of females, with possible underestimation of clonal diversity.

Of note for this clone: Its antigen is undetermined.

Sequencing used immunoSEQ multiplex PCR; TCRdb keeps in-frame clones, though not all of them. The sample consists of around 190,000 clones, approximately 90% of them appearing once. The germline V gene has CDR1 SGHDT and CDR2 YYEEEE. CDR3 size: 15 residues. Trimming cost V 4 bases and J 4 bases; bases outside gene matches: 5. This TCR was recovered from an adult who received the AZD1222 COVID-19 vaccine. Sequencing used peripheral blood, obtained 28 days after the second AZD1222 dose. The V call is TRBV5-6, the J call TRBJ1-6; 7 bases fit TRBD1. The DNA for the CDR3 is TGTGCCAGCAGCGACGGGACAGAGTATAATTCACCCCTCCACTTT. Translating gives CASSDGTEYNSPLHF.